This T cell receptor beta chain was observed in a study of blood T cell repertoires in COVID-19. Study-wide background: The United States, Italy and Spain provided the acute and convalescent COVID-19 samples. T cells, B-cell-depleted T cells, or PBMCs provided the cDNA or gDNA that served as material.

The germline gives CDR1 LNHDA, CDR2 SQIVND (reference sequence). V lost 11 bases to trimming and J lost 4 bases, with 12 bases between them. This CDR3 comprises 12 residues. In the study's own analysis: The authors estimated nucleated cell counts from reference gene primer amplification. The method was immunoSEQ multiplex PCR; TCRdb's version includes in-frame clones alone and lacks a portion of them. The V and J calls and clone size are taken from that table; D and trimming were inferred from the DNA. The sample carries 240,000 or so clones, about 82% recorded once. The chain uses TRBV19 and TRBJ1-5, with a weak D call TRBD1 (6 bases). Sample: peripheral blood. The sequence was obtained from a man older than 75 with acute or convalescent COVID-19. The CDR3 region is CAGGQRNQPQHF. The CDR3 DNA is TGTGCCGGCGGACAGCGTAATCAGCCCCAGCATTTT.